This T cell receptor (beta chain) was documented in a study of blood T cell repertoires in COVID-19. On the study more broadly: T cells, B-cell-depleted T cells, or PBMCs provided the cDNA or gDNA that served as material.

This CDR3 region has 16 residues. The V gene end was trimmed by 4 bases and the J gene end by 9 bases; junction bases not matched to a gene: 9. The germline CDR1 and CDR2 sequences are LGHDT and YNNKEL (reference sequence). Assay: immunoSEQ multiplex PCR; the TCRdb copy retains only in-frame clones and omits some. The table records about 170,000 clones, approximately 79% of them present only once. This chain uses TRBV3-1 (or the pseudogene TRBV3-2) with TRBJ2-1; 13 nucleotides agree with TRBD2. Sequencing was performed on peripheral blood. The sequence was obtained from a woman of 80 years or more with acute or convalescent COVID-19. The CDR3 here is CASSPMGLAGKGEQFF. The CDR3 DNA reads TGTGCCAGCAGCCCAATGGGACTAGCGGGAAAGGGTGAGCAGTTCTTC.